This T cell receptor beta chain was sequenced in a study of blood T cell repertoires in COVID-19. Study summary: PBMCs, B-cell-depleted T cells, or T cells provided the cDNA or gDNA that made up the material.

The assay was immunoSEQ multiplex PCR, and TCRdb's table has in-frame clones only and misses some. The sample lists about 160,000 clones; less than 85% were seen once. Trimming left V 3 bases short and J 4 bases short, with 15 bases between. The length of the CDR3 is 16 residues. Germline V gene data show CDR1 as MNHNS and CDR2 as SASEGT. Seattle's cohort entered during active infection and was followed longitudinally. This chain links TRBV6-1 with TRBJ2-2; perhaps TRBD2 as D (6 bases). The source is a woman in her fifties or sixties with COVID-19, enrolled during active disease. Sequences were obtained from peripheral blood. The CDR3 nucleotides are TGTGCCAGCAGTGAGGGTCGGGGGTTGGCCACCGGGGAGCTGTTTTTT. This sequence encodes CASSEGRGLATGELFF.